A single sample gave rise to the 20 T cell receptor delta chains below, sequenced in a study of delta chains in infants with herpesvirus infections. TCR cDNA was made from PBMC RNA with gamma- and delta-chain-specific primers. TCRdb re-called the RT-PCR reads using CATT. The sample has 320 or so delta-chain clones, around 67% seen once. The specimen comprised peripheral blood, sampled at time point 1 of longitudinal follow-up. These TCRs come from a human donor who was a Ugandan infant, either HIV-exposed or HIV-unexposed (not recorded which).

This clone was seen a few times. TCRdb's entry gives the protein of a much larger clone, which mismatches this DNA's translation at residue 12, likely from a read error; the protein reported here is translated from the DNA. The chain uses TRDV2 and TRDJ3, with D possibly being TRDD3 (5 bases). CDR1 and CDR2 from the germline V gene are GEAIGNYY and EKD. The CDR3 covers 18 residues. CDR3 residues: CACDTVDSSSWATRQMFF. The CDR3 nucleotides read TGTGCCTGTGACACAGTGGATTCCAGCTCCTGGGCCACCCGACAGATGTTTTTC.

Points on this clone: A far larger clone lies a single base away; this is likely a read error. Other DNA sequences from this sample encode an identical CDR3 as well. CDR3 sequence (DNA): TGTGCCTGTGACACTGTGGATTCCAGCTCCTGGGACACCCGACAGATGTTTTTC. Its protein product is CACDTVDSSSWDTRQMFF. The chain is built from TRDV2 and TRDJ3; D not resolved. The CDR3 is 18 amino acids. Trimming removed 1 base from V and 0 bases from J, with 12 bases in between. Germline V gene lookup returns CDR1 GEAIGNYY and CDR2 EKD.

Comment on this clone: This likely traces to a read error, being one base from a far larger clone. The chain combines TRDV2 with TRDJ3; D is perhaps TRDD3 (5 bases). From germline, CDR1 is GEAIGNYY and CDR2 EKD. The CDR3 has 18 residues. In DNA form, the CDR3 reads TGTGCCTGTGACACAGTGGATTCCAGCTCCTGGGACACCCAACAGATGTTTTTC. Its translation: CACDTVDSSSWDTQQMFF.

As regards this clone: The translation of this DNA and the TCRdb protein of a much larger clone differ at residue 8, probably owing to a read error; the protein shown here is translated from the DNA. The V and J genes are TRDV1 and TRDJ1; 8 nucleotides align to TRDD3. Germline V gene sequence: CDR1 TSWWSYY, CDR2 QGS. The CDR3 has 21 amino acids. Losses at the gene ends were 2 bases for V and 6 bases for J; bases not matched to a gene: 26. This CDR3 is CALGETARHPVLGAEPNKLIF. The CDR3 nucleotides read TGTGCTCTTGGGGAAACGGCCCGTCACCCCGTACTGGGGGCCGAACCAAATAAACTCATCTTT.

As for this clone: TCRdb has a much larger clone's protein, which differs at residue 7 from the translation of this DNA, likely because of a read error; what is shown is the protein translated from the DNA. The genes are TRDV2 and TRDJ3; TRDD3 matches 7 bases. J lost 1 base, V lost 0 bases, and 11 bases had no gene match. Germline V gene lookup returns CDR1 GEAIGNYY and CDR2 EKD. The CDR3 contains 20 residues. The CDR3 nucleotides read TGTGCCTGTGACACCGCGTCCGCTGGGGGTCCGTCCTGGGACACCCGACAGATGTTTTTC. Protein product: CACDTASAGGPSWDTRQMFF.

As concerns this clone: The TCRdb protein comes from a much larger clone and disagrees with this DNA's translation at residue 12, likely due to a read error; the protein given here is derived from the DNA. The rearrangement uses TRDV2 and TRDJ3; D gene uncertain. Germline CDR1 reads GEAIGNYY; CDR2 reads EKD. The CDR3 loop spans 18 amino acids. The CDR3 region is CACDTVDSSSWYTRQMFF. CDR3 in DNA: TGTGCCTGTGACACAGTGGATTCCAGCTCCTGGTACACCCGACAGATGTTTTTC.

To note about this clone: A far larger clone is one base from this, pointing to a likely read error. The same CDR3 is also encoded by other DNA sequences in this sample. The V gene is TRDV2, the J gene TRDJ3; no clear D. V gave up 1 base and J gave up 0 bases, with 12 bases separating them. The CDR3 is made up of 18 amino acids. Per germline, CDR1 GEAIGNYY and CDR2 EKD. The CDR3 nucleotides are TGTGCCTGTGACACAGTGGACTCCAGCTCCTGGGACACCCGACAGATGTTTTTC. Residues: CACDTVDSSSWDTRQMFF.

With respect to this clone: This probably arose from a read error, given a far larger clone one base away. Additional DNA sequences in this sample encode the identical CDR3. This chain links TRDV1 with TRDJ1; 8 nucleotides align to TRDD3. This CDR3 region has 21 residues. CDR1 and CDR2 (germline): TSWWSYY, QGS. The ends lost 2 bases at V and 8 bases at J; junction bases unmatched: 28. The CDR3 region has the DNA TGTGCTCTTGGGGAAACGGCCCTTCACCCCGTACTGGGGGCCGAACCAAACAAACTCATCTTT. Encoded protein: CALGETALHPVLGAEPNKLIF.

Concerning this clone: TCRdb shows a much larger clone's protein in place of this DNA's translation, and the two differ at residue 8, likely through a read error; the protein shown is translated from the DNA. V gene TRDV2 combines with J gene TRDJ3; possibly TRDD3 for D (6 bases). The CDR3 contains 18 residues. Germline CDR1 and CDR2: GEAIGNYY and EKD. V gave up 1 base and J gave up 0 bases, with 12 bases separating them. Written as DNA, the CDR3 is TGTGCCTGTGACACAGTGGATACCAGCTCCTGGGACACCCGACAGATGTTTTTC. It encodes CACDTVDTSSWDTRQMFF.

For this clone: TCRdb records a much larger clone's protein for this DNA, with a difference at residue 8 that likely arises from a read error; the protein given is the translation of the DNA. The chain combines TRDV1 with TRDJ1; 9 positions match TRDD3. In germline, CDR1 is TSWWSYY, CDR2 QGS. CDR3 length equals 19 residues. V was pared by 4 bases and J by 2 bases, with 17 bases of the junction left unmatched. CDR3 sequence (DNA): TGTGCTCTTGGGGCCCCAAGCCAACGGGGATACGGGTTGACCGATAAACTCATCTTT. Protein: CALGAPSQRGYGLTDKLIF.

As to this clone: This is likely an artifact of a read error, given a far larger clone one base away. Other nucleotide sequences in the sample specify the same CDR3. This chain connects TRDV2 to TRDJ3, with D possibly matching TRDD3 (5 bases). The CDR3 has 20 residues. CDR1 is GEAIGNYY and CDR2 is EKD in the germline V gene. V lost 0 bases, J lost 1 base, and 18 bases lay in between. CDR3 region: CACDTAPAGGPSWDTRQMFF. CDR3 DNA sequence: TGTGCCTGTGACACCGCGCCCGCAGGGGGTCCGTCCTGGGACACCCGACAGATGTTTTTC.

This clone is hyperexpanded (1% or more) in the sample. The sample has other DNA sequences that encode this CDR3 too. The genes are TRDV2 and TRDJ1, with 11 bases identical to TRDD3. With V trimmed by 1 base and J by 3 bases, 6 bases remained unmatched. This CDR3 has 16 amino acids. The germline V gene encodes CDR1 GEAIGNYY and CDR2 EKD. The CDR3 spells CACDTLLGDMADKLIF. The DNA of the CDR3 is TGTGCCTGTGACACTTTACTGGGGGATATGGCCGATAAACTCATCTTT.

A few counts support this clone. A far larger clone is just one base off, so this is likely a read error. The chain joins TRDV2 to TRDJ1; 11 nucleotides line up with TRDD3. Germline V gene lookup returns CDR1 GEAIGNYY and CDR2 EKD. This CDR3 has 16 residues. V trimming: 3 bases; J trimming: 3 bases; junction bases outside the gene matches: 8. CDR3 sequence reads: CACDALLGDMADKLIF. DNA of the CDR3: TGTGCCTGTGACGCTTTACTGGGGGATATGGCCGATAAACTCATCTTT.

In regard to this clone: A far larger clone is off by one base, so a read error is likely. This chain connects TRDV1 to TRDJ1; TRDD3 matches at 9 bases. V was clipped by 4 bases and J by 3 bases; unmatched bases: 36. The CDR3 totals 25 residues. Germline values: CDR1 TSWWSYY, CDR2 QGS. The CDR3 coding sequence is TGTGCTCTTGGGGGCCGACACGCCTTCCCCGGGTTTGGACTGGGGGACTCAACACCTCCCGATAAACTCATCTTT. This encodes CALGGRHAFPGFGLGDSTPPDKLIF.

Of note for this clone: A single base is all that separates this from a far larger clone, so a read error is likely. This specimen includes other DNA sequences encoding the same CDR3. V and J are TRDV1 and TRDJ1; D is perhaps TRDD3 (5 bases). Germline V gives CDR1 TSWWSYY, CDR2 QGS. This CDR3 has 13 amino acids. CDR3 sequence: CALGDFLADKLIF. CDR3 in DNA: TGTGCACTTGGGGACTTCTTAGCCGATAAACTCATCTTT.

By share of the sample, this clone is hyperexpanded. The same CDR3 can be traced to other DNA sequences in this sample. This rearrangement joins TRDV1 to TRDJ1; the match to TRDD3 covers 8 bases. The CDR3 contains 21 residues. V lost 2 bases, J lost 6 bases, and 26 bases stayed unmatched. Per germline, CDR1 TSWWSYY and CDR2 QGS. This CDR3 reads CALGETALHPVLGAEPNKLIF. DNA for the CDR3: TGTGCTCTTGGGGAAACGGCCCTTCACCCCGTACTGGGGGCCGAACCAAATAAACTCATCTTT.

About this clone: The protein TCRdb lists belongs to a much larger clone and differs from this DNA's translation at residue 4, which points to a read error; the protein shown is made from the DNA. The V gene is TRDV1, the J gene TRDJ1; 8 bases match TRDD3. Germline V gene lookup returns CDR1 TSWWSYY and CDR2 QGS. The CDR3 sequence is 21 residues long. CDR3 DNA sequence: TGTGCTCTTGAGGAAACGGCCCTTCACCCCGTACTGGGGGCCGAACCAAATAAACTCATCTTT. It yields the protein CALEETALHPVLGAEPNKLIF.

With regard to this clone: The likely explanation is a read error, given a far larger clone one base away. The same CDR3 also results from other DNA sequences found in this sample. The gene calls are TRDV1 and TRDJ1; D possibly corresponds to TRDD2 (5 bases). Trimming cost V 4 bases and J 2 bases, with 26 bases left between them. The CDR3 loop spans 19 amino acids. CDR1 and CDR2 (germline): TSWWSYY, QGS. CDR3 bases: TGTGCTCTTGGGGCCCCAAGCCTACGGGGTTACGGGTTGACCGATAAACTCATCTTT. Residues: CALGAPSLRGYGLTDKLIF.

Comments on this clone: With a far larger clone one base away, a read error is the likely cause. This chain joins TRDV2 and TRDJ3; TRDD3 matches 7 bases. Germline trimming cut 3 bases from V and 1 base from J; bases unmatched to any gene: 14. Germline V gives CDR1 GEAIGNYY, CDR2 EKD. This CDR3 is built from 20 residues. The CDR3, as DNA: TGTGCCTGTGACCCCGCGCCCGCTGGGGGTCCGTCCTGGGACACCCGACAGATGTTTTTC. Translating gives CACDPAPAGGPSWDTRQMFF.

Only a few counts were recorded for this clone. A read error is likely here: a far larger clone is one base away. The V and J genes are TRDV2 and TRDJ3, with 9 bases aligning to TRDD3. CDR1 GEAIGNYY and CDR2 EKD come from the germline V gene. The CDR3 length is 20 residues. The CDR3 sequence is CACDSVLGDSSSWDTRQIFF. In DNA, the CDR3 is TGTGCCTGTGACTCCGTACTGGGGGACTCCAGCTCCTGGGACACCCGACAGATTTTTTTC.